Listed below are T cell receptor beta chains from one sample, sequenced in a study of CD8 T cells in Susac syndrome. Each CDR3 protein is one row after TCRdb ran MiXCR on the immunoSEQ multiplex PCR reads. The profile covers about 200,000 distinct CDR3 sequences, with roughly 96% appearing a single time and roughly 0.088% taken by the ten largest. Sequenced input: CD4+ T cells from PBMCs. Receptors were obtained from a human donor with multiple sclerosis. Both conserved end residues are part of each CDR3.

>TRBJ2-7|TRBV9
CASSVSGTAPYEQYF
>TRBJ2-1|TRBV9
CASSVEAGGYNEQFF
>TRBJ2-7|TRBV3-1
CASSRLAGHEQYF
>TRBJ2-3|TRBV3-1
CASSQERAQQYF
>TRBJ1-5|TRBV16
CASSQSSGNQPQHF
>TRBJ2-7|TRBV7-9
CASTPKVGVYEQYF
>TRBJ1-4|TRBV3-1
CATRDTGNEKLFF
>TRBJ1-5|TRBV6-1
CASSAQGQFSNQPQHF
>TRBJ2-1|TRBV25-1
CASSESPAPNEQFF
>TRBJ2-3|TRBV5-4
CASGSKAGSTDTQYF
>TRBJ2-1|TRBV30
CAWSNQVANNEQFF
>TRBJ2-7|TRBV6-5
CASSTGVDYEQYF
>TRBJ2-1|TRBV12-3/TRBV12-4
CASSLGGSSYNEQFF
>TRBJ2-2|TRBV5-6
CASSYSPGELFF
>TRBJ1-2|TRBV10-3
CAISGDPYGYTF